Listed here are 5 T cell receptor beta chains from one sample, sequenced in a study of blood T cell repertoires in COVID-19. Repertoires were generated with immunoSEQ multiplex PCR, while TCRdb's copy carries only in-frame clones and drops some. This table holds 65,000 to 95,000 clones, roughly nine tenths found once. The sample consisted of peripheral blood. The receptors come from a man aged 50-60 years with COVID-19, enrolled during active disease.

V and J are TRBV12-3 or TRBV12-4 and TRBJ2-7; TRBD1 is a possible D gene (5 bases). Trimming took 3 bases from V and 3 from J, leaving 9 bases between them. This CDR3 is 13 amino acids long. The CDR3 DNA is TGTGCCAGCAGTTTCGCGACAGTCTACGAGCAGTACTTC. Translation gives CASSFATVYEQYF.

The chain links TRBV18 to TRBJ2-1; D perhaps matches TRBD2 (6 bases). In germline, CDR1 is KGHSH, CDR2 LQKENI. V was pared by 0 bases and J by 9 bases, with 18 bases between. This CDR3 has 16 residues. The CDR3 reads CASSPPMGLQGTEQFF. The CDR3, as DNA: TGTGCCAGCTCACCACCCATGGGACTGCAAGGGACTGAGCAGTTCTTC.

This chain links TRBV7-2 with TRBJ2-7; the D gene is possibly TRBD1 (5 bases). This CDR3 is built from 14 residues. V lost 1 base, J lost 1 base, and 8 bases lay in between. Germline-derived CDR1 and CDR2 are SGHTA and FQGNSA. In DNA form, the CDR3 reads TGTGCCAGCAGCTTAGTACCAGGGTCCTACGAGCAGTACTTC. Translation gives CASSLVPGSYEQYF. Full variable domain (rest looked up from reference TRBV7-2 and TRBJ2-7): GAGVSQSPSNKVTEKGKDVELRCDPISGHTALYWYRQSLGQGLEFLIYFQGNSAPDKSGLPSDRFSAERTGGSVSTLTIQRTQQEDSAVYLCASSLVPGSYEQYFGPGTRLTVT.

CDR3 amino acids: CASSFDSGAYNEQFF. The CDR3, as DNA: TGTGCCAGCAGCTTCGATAGCGGAGCTTACAATGAGCAGTTCTTC. V and J are TRBV7-2 and TRBJ2-1; the D gene is possibly TRBD2 (6 bases). Trimming removed 3 bases from V and 4 bases from J, with 13 bases in between. The CDR3 contains 15 residues. CDR1 SGHTA and CDR2 FQGNSA come from the germline V gene.

This clone was counted once. The chain uses TRBV20-1 and TRBJ2-7, with TRBD2 matching 12 bases. V shed 3 bases, J shed 5 bases, and the junction held 8 bases outside the gene matches. Germline assignment: CDR1 DFQATT and CDR2 SNEGSKA (reference sequence). The CDR3 totals 15 residues. Here the CDR3 reads CSASIRLAGANEQYF. Written as DNA, the CDR3 is TGCAGTGCTAGTATCCGACTAGCGGGAGCGAACGAGCAGTACTTC.